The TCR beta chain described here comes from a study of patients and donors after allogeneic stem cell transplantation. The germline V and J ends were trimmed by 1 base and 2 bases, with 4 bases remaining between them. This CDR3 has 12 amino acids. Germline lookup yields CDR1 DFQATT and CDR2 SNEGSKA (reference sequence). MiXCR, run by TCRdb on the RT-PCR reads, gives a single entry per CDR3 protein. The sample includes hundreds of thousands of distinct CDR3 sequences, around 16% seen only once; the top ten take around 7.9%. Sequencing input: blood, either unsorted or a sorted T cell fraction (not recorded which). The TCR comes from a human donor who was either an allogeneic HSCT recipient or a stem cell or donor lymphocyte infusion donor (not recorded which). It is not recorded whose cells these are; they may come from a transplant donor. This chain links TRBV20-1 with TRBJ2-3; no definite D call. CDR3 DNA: TGCAGTGCTAGAGCGGCCACAGATACGCAGTATTTT. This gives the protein CSARAATDTQYF.